This T cell receptor (beta chain) was sequenced in a study of cytomegalovirus exposure and HLA in healthy donors. Study-level findings and limits: Cytomegalovirus association was assigned to over 150 TCR beta chains.

Measured with immunoSEQ multiplex PCR; TCRdb has only the in-frame clones, and not every one. The data contain 100,000 to 120,000 clones, around 95% of them singletons. Remarks on this clone: Its antigen is unidentified.

The CDR3 loop spans 12 amino acids. V gave up 10 bases and J gave up 4 bases, with 13 bases separating them. Per germline, CDR1 ENHRY and CDR2 SYGVKD. The donors were part of the approximately 120-subject validation cohort, which stood apart from the roughly 670-subject first cohort. Sequencing was done on a sample of PBMCs. This TCR was recovered from a woman younger than 35 in good health and CMV-seronegative. The chain employs TRBV10-3 and TRBJ1-1; D ambiguous. The CDR3 reads CATSGGVTEAFF. CDR3 DNA sequence: TGTGCCACCTCTGGAGGAGTCACTGAAGCTTTCTTT.